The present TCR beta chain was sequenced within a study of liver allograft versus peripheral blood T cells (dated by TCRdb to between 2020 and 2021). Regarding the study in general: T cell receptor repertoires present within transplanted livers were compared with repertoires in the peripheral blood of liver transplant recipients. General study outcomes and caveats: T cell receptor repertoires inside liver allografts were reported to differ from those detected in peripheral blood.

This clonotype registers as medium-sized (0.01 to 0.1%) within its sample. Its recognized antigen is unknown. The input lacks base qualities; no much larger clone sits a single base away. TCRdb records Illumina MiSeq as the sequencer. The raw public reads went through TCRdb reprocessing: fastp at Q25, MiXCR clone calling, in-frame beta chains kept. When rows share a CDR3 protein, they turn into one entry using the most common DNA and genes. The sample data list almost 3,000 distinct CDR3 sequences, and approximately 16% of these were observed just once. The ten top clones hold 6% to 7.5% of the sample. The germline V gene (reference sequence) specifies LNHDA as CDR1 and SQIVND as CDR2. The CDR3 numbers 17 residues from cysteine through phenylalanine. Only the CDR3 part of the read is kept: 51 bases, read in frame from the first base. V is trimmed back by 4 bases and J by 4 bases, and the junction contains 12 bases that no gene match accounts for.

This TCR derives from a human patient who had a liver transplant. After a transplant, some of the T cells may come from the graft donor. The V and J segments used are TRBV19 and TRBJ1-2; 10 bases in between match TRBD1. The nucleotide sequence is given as TGTGCCAGTAGTAATCAGGGGCGACAGGGGGCTGGCTATGGCTACACCTTC. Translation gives CASSNQGRQGAGYGYTF.